The 15 T cell receptor beta chains below all came from one sample that was sequenced in a study of T cell responses to AZD1222 COVID-19 vaccine. This table comes from immunoSEQ multiplex PCR, and its TCRdb copy is limited to in-frame clones, with some not included. Of over 130,000 clones in the sample, around 95% were seen once. This material consisted of peripheral blood, taken on day 0 of AZD1222 vaccination. Receptors originate from an adult in good health.

J is TRBJ1-1 and V is TRBV4-1; D unresolved. This CDR3 contains 13 residues. The germline V gene has CDR1 MGHRA and CDR2 YSYEKL. V lost 0 bases to trimming and J lost 4 bases, with 6 bases between them. The CDR3 DNA reads TGCGCCAGCAGCCAAGATGTTGGCACTGAAGCTTTCTTT. Amino acids: CASSQDVGTEAFF.

The chain joins TRBV7-9 to TRBJ1-1; 7 positions match TRBD1. The CDR3 spans 15 residues. V gave up 5 bases and J gave up 1 base; unmatched junction bases: 7. Per the germline V gene, CDR1 is SEHNR and CDR2 is FQNEAQ (reference sequence). CDR3 residues: CASSPTRTGNTEAFF. CDR3 DNA sequence: TGTGCCAGCAGCCCCACTCGGACAGGGAACACTGAAGCTTTCTTT.

This chain uses TRBV28 with TRBJ1-5, with D possibly TRBD1 on 5 matching bases. V was clipped by 6 bases and J by 0 bases, with 15 bases between them. CDR3 length: 16 residues. The germline gives CDR1 MDHEN, CDR2 SYDVKM. CDR3 residues: CASRWGSTFSNQPQHF. CDR3 nucleotides: TGTGCCAGCAGATGGGGCAGCACGTTTAGCAATCAGCCCCAGCATTTT.

The J gene is TRBJ2-7, the V gene TRBV7-9; 9 bases are a match to TRBD2. The V and J ends lost 5 bases and 3 bases, in that order; junction bases with no gene match: 8. Germline V lookup: CDR1 SEHNR, CDR2 FQNEAQ (reference sequence). The CDR3 extends over 15 amino acids. The CDR3 sequence: CASSATLAGFYEQYV. CDR3 bases: TGTGCCAGCAGCGCCACCCTAGCGGGGTTCTACGAGCAGTACGTC.

The chain joins TRBV6-2 or TRBV6-3 to TRBJ1-5; D ambiguous. V lost 4 bases, J lost 7 bases, and 20 bases lay in between. The CDR3 runs to 16 residues. Per the germline V gene, CDR1 is MNHEY and CDR2 is SVGEGT. The CDR3 DNA sequence: TGTGCCAGCAGTTTCGGCGCCTCCGGATTTGGGCAGCCCCAGCATTTT. Residues: CASSFGASGFGQPQHF.

The rearrangement joins TRBV11-2 to TRBJ1-1; D call uncertain. V lost 1 base and J lost 0, with 15 bases in between. The CDR3 is made up of 17 amino acids. Germline V gene sequence: CDR1 SGHAT, CDR2 FQNNGV. Here the CDR3 reads CASSLGSAFKMNTEAFF. DNA for the CDR3: TGTGCCAGCAGCTTAGGCAGCGCCTTTAAGATGAACACTGAAGCTTTCTTT.

This chain joins TRBV6-5 and TRBJ2-1; D is unresolved. The CDR3 contains 13 residues. In germline, CDR1 is MNHEY, CDR2 SVGAGI. V was cut by 6 bases and J by 13 bases, with 19 bases left in between. CDR3 nucleotides: TGTGCCAGCAGGCCACTCTCTAGGTTGACCCAGTTCTTC. It encodes CASRPLSRLTQFF.

This chain joins TRBV11-2 and TRBJ2-4; 10 bases agree with TRBD2. CDR1 is SGHAT and CDR2 is FQNNGV in the germline V gene. The CDR3 covers 17 residues. Germline trimming cut 3 bases from V and 6 bases from J; bases unmatched to any gene: 11. CDR3 bases: TGTGCCAGCAGCTTCGGAAAGCGGGAGGGCCGAGTAAACATTCAGTACTTC. Amino acids: CASSFGKREGRVNIQYF.

The V and J genes are TRBV7-2 and TRBJ1-5; the D is unclear. V dropped 1 base and J dropped 9 bases, with 13 bases sitting between them. Germline V CDR1 and CDR2: SGHTA, FQGNSA. The CDR3 is 14 residues long. The DNA of the CDR3 is TGTGCCAGCAGCTTAGGACGGACGGCGGGGCCCCAGCATTTT. Translating gives CASSLGRTAGPQHF. Full variable domain (remainder filled in from reference TRBV7-2 and TRBJ1-5): GAGVSQSPSNKVTEKGKDVELRCDPISGHTALYWYRQSLGQGLEFLIYFQGNSAPDKSGLPSDRFSAERTGGSVSTLTIQRTQQEDSAVYLCASSLGRTAGPQHFGDGTRLSIL.

This sequence joins TRBV7-9 and TRBJ1-3, with D hard to call. This CDR3 is 14 amino acids long. Per germline, CDR1 SEHNR and CDR2 FQNEAQ (reference sequence). Trimming stripped 3 bases from V and 6 bases from J, with 12 bases between. This CDR3 reads CASSFVTTKNTIYF. DNA for the CDR3: TGTGCCAGCAGCTTTGTCACGACCAAAAACACCATATATTTT.

J is TRBJ1-2 and V is TRBV19; 8 bases line up with TRBD1. With 4 bases clipped from V and 7 bases from J, the junction kept 11 bases outside the gene matches. The CDR3 length is 15 residues. Per the germline V gene, CDR1 is LNHDA and CDR2 is SQIVND (reference sequence). The chain's CDR3 is CASSTIRTGRVGYTF. CDR3 sequence (DNA): TGTGCCAGTAGTACGATCCGGACAGGGAGGGTTGGCTACACCTTC.

The chain uses TRBV29-1 and TRBJ2-1, with 13 positions matching TRBD2. The CDR3 is made up of 12 amino acids. V shed 5 bases, J shed 9 bases, and the junction held 1 base outside the gene matches. The germline V gene encodes CDR1 SQVTM and CDR2 ANQGSEA. CDR3 loop: CSVRLAGGEQFF. The CDR3 bases are TGCAGCGTTAGACTAGCGGGAGGTGAGCAGTTCTTC.

The chain combines TRBV2 with TRBJ2-1; 9 nucleotides line up with TRBD2. The junction had 10 bases not matched to a gene; V was cut back by 11 bases and J by 5 bases. The CDR3 consists of 14 residues. Germline V gives CDR1 SNHLY, CDR2 FYNNEI. The CDR3 DNA follows: TGTGCCGGTATAGCGGGAGAAACCCACAATGAGCAGTTCTTC. It specifies CAGIAGETHNEQFF.

The chain recombines TRBV19 with TRBJ2-2; D unresolved. The CDR3 extends over 14 amino acids. The V gene lost 8 bases and the J gene lost 0 bases, with 10 bases spanning the gap. Germline V gives CDR1 LNHDA, CDR2 SQIVND (reference sequence). The CDR3 spells CASGGRTNTGELFF. The CDR3, as DNA: TGTGCCAGTGGCGGACGTACGAACACCGGGGAGCTGTTTTTT. Together with reference TRBV19 and TRBJ2-2, the CDR3 gives the full variable domain: DGGITQSPKYLFRKEGQNVTLSCEQNLNHDAMYWYRQDPGQGLRLIYYSQIVNDFQKGDIAEGYSVSREKKESFPLTVTSAQKNPTAFYLCASGGRTNTGELFFGEGSRLTVL.

The chain has TRBV28 and TRBJ1-1, with 9 bases aligning to TRBD1. Per germline, CDR1 MDHEN and CDR2 SYDVKM. The CDR3 runs 16 residues. Trimming cost V 6 bases and J 4 bases; bases outside gene matches: 12. CDR3 in amino acids: CASSEQPGQGPTEAFF. CDR3 DNA: TGTGCCAGCAGCGAACAACCGGGACAGGGACCCACTGAAGCTTTCTTT.